A single sample is the source of the 15 T cell receptor beta chains below, sequenced in a study of CD8 T cells in cerebrospinal fluid in Alzheimer's disease. TCRdb re-called the 10x single-cell sequencing reads and catalogs CDR3 proteins one per entry, DNA excluded. Its table lists about 1,200 distinct CDR3 sequences. Sequences were obtained from cerebrospinal fluid. These receptors were collected from a human donor with Alzheimer's disease.

This clonotype ranks as medium-sized (0.01 to 0.1%) in terms of frequency. The chain recombines TRBV4-3 with TRBJ2-3; the TCRdb D gene call, TRBD1, has no DNA to confirm it. The CDR3 loop spans 15 amino acids. Germline V gene data show CDR1 as LGHNA and CDR2 as YSLEER. CDR3 sequence reads: CASSQEAGAEDTQYF.

Its frequency marks this clonotype as large (0.1 to 1%). The chain has TRBV7-2 and TRBJ2-7; TCRdb indicates TRBD1, and absent DNA this call remains unverified. The CDR3 has 15 amino acids. CDR1 is SGHTA and CDR2 is FQGNSA in the germline V gene. CDR3 region: CASSEFGTASYEQYF.

This clonotype ranks as large in terms of frequency. The gene calls are TRBV2 and TRBJ2-2; TCRdb's D call, TRBD1, is unchecked because there is no DNA. The CDR3 is made up of 14 amino acids. Germline values: CDR1 SNHLY, CDR2 FYNNEI. CDR3 sequence: CASSGQGGTGELFF.

This clonotype registers large by frequency. V usage is TRBV6-2 or TRBV6-3 and J usage is TRBJ2-7. Looked up from germline, CDR1 is MNHEY and CDR2 is SVGEGT. This CDR3 comprises 12 residues. CDR3 sequence reads: CASKRLGGEQYF.

This clonotype registers medium-sized by frequency. The chain's CDR3 is CASSQVFGMSYEQYF. V is TRBV4-3 and J is TRBJ2-7. CDR3 length equals 15 residues. Germline V gene data show CDR1 as LGHNA and CDR2 as YSLEER.

Judged by frequency, this clonotype is medium-sized (0.01 to 0.1%). This sequence joins TRBV7-2 and TRBJ1-2; TCRdb's D call, TRBD1, is unchecked because there is no DNA. There are 17 residues in the CDR3. CDR1 SGHTA and CDR2 FQGNSA come from the germline V gene. CDR3 sequence: CASSLAGGTGRNFGYTF.

In terms of frequency, this clonotype is large. CDR3 sequence: CSARAVAGGPGTVPDTQYF. The genes are TRBV20-1 and TRBJ2-3; TCRdb picks TRBD2, but there is no DNA to check that call. The CDR3 consists of 19 residues. In germline, CDR1 is DFQATT, CDR2 SNEGSKA (reference sequence).

Judged by frequency, this clonotype is medium-sized. The CDR3 loop reads CASSSGPLNTEAFF. V is TRBV28 and J is TRBJ1-1. The CDR3 runs to 14 residues. Germline V gene sequence: CDR1 MDHEN, CDR2 SYDVKM.

This clonotype is classed as medium-sized (0.01 to 0.1%) by frequency. The chain has TRBV27 and TRBJ2-7; checking the TCRdb D call of TRBD1 is not possible without DNA. The CDR3 length is 14 residues. Germline loops: CDR1 MNHEY, CDR2 SMNVEV (reference sequence). This chain's CDR3 is CASTSPGRLYEQYF.

This clonotype is labeled large (0.1 to 1%) based on frequency. CDR3 in amino acids: CASSLSQGNTEAFF. This chain links TRBV7-6 with TRBJ1-1; the D call of TRBD1 rests on TCRdb alone, since no DNA is present to check it. The CDR3 extends over 14 amino acids. Germline V gene lookup returns CDR1 SGHVS and CDR2 FNYEAQ.

This clonotype is large by frequency. This chain links TRBV7-9 with TRBJ1-2; checking the TCRdb D call of TRBD1 is not possible without DNA. CDR3 size: 12 residues. Germline assignment: CDR1 SEHNR and CDR2 FQNEAQ (reference sequence). CDR3 sequence reads: CASSFAGEGYTF. The full variable domain, with the rest looked up from reference TRBV7-9 and TRBJ1-2, is DTGVSQNPRHKITKRGQNVTFRCDPISEHNRLYWYRQTLGQGPEFLTYFQNEAQLEKSRLLSDRFSAERPKGSFSTLEIQRTEQGDSAMYLCASSFAGEGYTFGSGTRLTVV.

This clonotype shows up as medium-sized by frequency. This rearrangement joins TRBV20-1 to TRBJ1-1. CDR1 is DFQATT and CDR2 is SNEGSKA in the germline V gene (reference sequence). The CDR3 runs 12 residues. CDR3 sequence reads: CSARVGSTEAFF.

In terms of frequency, this clonotype is large. The gene calls are TRBV9 and TRBJ2-4. This CDR3 comprises 15 residues. Per germline, CDR1 SGDLS and CDR2 YYNGEE. CDR3 in amino acids: CASSVSALAKNIQYF.

This clonotype shows up as medium-sized (0.01 to 0.1%) by frequency. The chain uses TRBV19 and TRBJ1-2; lacking DNA, the TRBD1 call made by TCRdb goes unchecked. The CDR3 consists of 14 residues. Germline CDR1 reads LNHDA; CDR2 reads SQIVND (reference sequence). CDR3 loop: CASSIAGPGHGYTF.

By frequency, this clonotype is large. The chain is built from TRBV7-2 and TRBJ1-1. Germline values: CDR1 SGHTA, CDR2 FQGNSA. The CDR3 runs 14 residues. The CDR3 here is CASSLTGTITEAFF. The entire variable domain, with the rest obtained from reference TRBV7-2 and TRBJ1-1, is as follows: GAGVSQSPSNKVTEKGKDVELRCDPISGHTALYWYRQSLGQGLEFLIYFQGNSAPDKSGLPSDRFSAERTGGSVSTLTIQRTQQEDSAVYLCASSLTGTITEAFFGQGTRLTVV.